These 9 T cell receptor beta chains originate from one sample sequenced in a study of regulatory T cells in long-lasting Graves disease. Relying on iRepertoire HTBI primers and Arm-PCR of CDR3 regions, the team built TCR beta libraries. TCRdb processed the multiplex PCR reads anew with MiXCR; each CDR3 protein has one entry. The sample gives about 420,000 distinct CDR3 sequences, 15% to 20% of which show up once; about 23% is in the top ten. Time point noted: newly diagnosed GD, antithyroid drugs for less than 3 months. The TCR library was prepared using RNA isolated from PBMCs. The same data also went into a second study, on T cells in Graves' hyperthyroidism and ophthalmopathy.

This material consisted of peripheral blood mononuclear cells (PBMCs), taken at new diagnosis, from a patient treated with antithyroid drugs. The receptors were sampled from a woman between 18 and 29 years old with Graves disease.

The V gene is TRBV29-1, the J gene TRBJ2-7; 13 bases line up with TRBD2. This CDR3 contains 14 residues. Germline CDR1 reads SQVTM; CDR2 reads ANQGSEA. The ends lost 6 bases at V and 2 bases at J; junction bases unmatched: 4. The CDR3 sequence is CSVGLAGVPYEQYF. The CDR3 nucleotides are TGCAGCGTAGGACTAGCGGGAGTTCCCTACGAGCAGTACTTC.

There are a few counts of this clonotype. This chain links TRBV30 with TRBJ1-4; 7 bases line up with TRBD1. CDR3 length: 16 amino acids. V lost 6 bases, J lost 8 bases, and 18 bases stayed unmatched. Germline V CDR1 and CDR2: GTSNPN, SVGIG (reference sequence). The CDR3: CACDRVTTLGGEKLFF. The CDR3 DNA follows: TGTGCCTGTGACAGGGTTACAACGTTAGGCGGGGAAAAACTGTTTTTT.

The chain links TRBV24-1 to TRBJ2-7, with D uncertain. From germline, CDR1 is KGHDR and CDR2 SFDVKD. V lost 2 bases, J lost 4 bases, and 14 bases lay in between. CDR3 size: 15 residues. The CDR3 sequence: CATSDSRHLSYEQYF. The CDR3 DNA reads TGTGCCACCAGTGATTCAAGACACCTTTCGTACGAGCAGTACTTC.

This clonotype showed up many times. The chain joins TRBV12-3 or TRBV12-4 to TRBJ2-5; TRBD2 matches 9 bases. The CDR3 has 16 residues. Germline trimming cut 2 bases from V and 1 base from J; bases unmatched to any gene: 5. CDR3 coding DNA: TGTGCCAGCAGTTTACTAGCGGGACCACTCCAAGAGACCCAGTACTTC. Protein sequence: CASSLLAGPLQETQYF.

The chain combines TRBV24-1 with TRBJ1-5, with 7 bases fitting TRBD1. CDR1 and CDR2 from the germline V gene are KGHDR and SFDVKD. The CDR3 runs 14 residues. Trimming took 5 bases from V and 3 from J; bases not matched to a gene: 3. CDR3 DNA sequence: TGTGCCACCAGTGGAGGGGGCAACAATCAGCCCCAGCATTTT. Translated, it gives CATSGGGNNQPQHF.

This clonotype was seen only a few times. The rearrangement joins TRBV6-5 to TRBJ1-3; D remains ambiguous. The CDR3 has 17 amino acids. Per the germline V gene, CDR1 is MNHEY and CDR2 is SVGAGI. V lost 4 bases and J 4 bases, leaving 20 bases between the germline ends. The CDR3 protein is CASSSSSMRSRGNTIYF. The CDR3 coding sequence is TGTGCCAGCAGTTCGTCCAGTATGAGGTCTAGGGGAAACACCATATATTTT.

The chain couples TRBV6-1 to TRBJ2-1, with D tentatively TRBD2 (6 bases). Trimming stripped 6 bases from V and 0 bases from J, with 15 bases between. CDR1 is MNHNS, CDR2 SASEGT, per germline. This CDR3 has 16 residues. The CDR3 region has the DNA TGTGCCAGCAGAGTAGCCGGAGGGTCCTCCTACAATGAGCAGTTCTTC. Translation gives CASRVAGGSSYNEQFF.

This clonotype has only a few counts. The chain joins TRBV6-2 or TRBV6-3 to TRBJ1-2, with D perhaps TRBD1 (5 bases). This CDR3 comprises 13 residues. Trimming left V 5 bases short and J 2 bases short, with 9 bases between. The germline CDR1 and CDR2 sequences are MNHEY and SVGEGT. CDR3 in DNA: TGTGCCAGCAGTAACCCAGGGAACTATGGCTACACCTTC. This sequence encodes CASSNPGNYGYTF.

The chain couples TRBV4-2 to TRBJ1-2, with a possible D match to TRBD1 (6 bases). The V gene lost 2 bases and the J gene lost 5 bases, with 15 bases spanning the gap. Germline V CDR1 and CDR2: LGHNA, YNFKEQ. The length of the CDR3 is 15 residues. CDR3 protein: CASSQQGMSGYGYTF. DNA of the CDR3: TGTGCCAGCAGCCAACAGGGGATGTCTGGATATGGCTACACCTTC.